The T cell receptor beta chain described here comes from a study of PD-1 blockade in classical Hodgkin lymphoma. Study outcomes and limitations: For complete responders, baseline diversity was comparable to that of newly diagnosed patients. Patients excluded were those beginning nivolumab under 1 year after ASCT.

Only in-frame clones appear in the TCRdb table, and some are missing; sequencing was by immunoSEQ multiplex PCR. Of just under 45,000 clones in the sample, just over 65% were seen once. Of note for this clone: Its antigen is unknown.

V lost 2 bases and J lost 2; bases outside the gene matches: 3. CDR3 length: 16 amino acids. Per germline, CDR1 SGHDT and CDR2 YYEEEE. Time point indicated: cycle 4 day 1 (C4D1), after five to seven weeks of nivolumab. Every patient relapsed after autologous stem cell transplantation, and brentuximab vedotin exposure varied. Best responses included complete response and partial response; otherwise, the best response was progressive disease. The origin of this receptor is a human donor with classical Hodgkin lymphoma. The V and J genes are TRBV5-6 and TRBJ2-6; 8 bases are shared with TRBD1. The sample here was peripheral blood mononuclear cells (PBMCs), taken before the fourth cycle of nivolumab. This chain's CDR3 is CASSFLDRAGANVLTF. The CDR3 DNA follows: TGTGCCAGCAGCTTCCTGGACAGGGCTGGGGCCAACGTCCTGACTTTC. The whole variable domain, filled in from reference TRBV5-6 and TRBJ2-6, reads DAGVTQSPTHLIKTRGQQVTLRCSPKSGHDTVSWYQQALGQGPQFIFQYYEEEERQRGNFPDRFSGHQFPNYSSELNVNALLLGDSALYLCASSFLDRAGANVLTFGAGSRLTVL.